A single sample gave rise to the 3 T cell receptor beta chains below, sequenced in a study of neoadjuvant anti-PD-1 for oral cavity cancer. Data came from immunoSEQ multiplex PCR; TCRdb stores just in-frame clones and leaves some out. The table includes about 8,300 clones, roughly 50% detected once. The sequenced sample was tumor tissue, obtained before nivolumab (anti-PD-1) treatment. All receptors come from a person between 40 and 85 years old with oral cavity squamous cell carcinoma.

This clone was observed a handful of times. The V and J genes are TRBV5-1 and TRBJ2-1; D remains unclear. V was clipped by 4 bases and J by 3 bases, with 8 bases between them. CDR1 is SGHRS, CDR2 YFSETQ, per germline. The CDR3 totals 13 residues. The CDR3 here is CASSSTVYNEQFF. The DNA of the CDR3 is TGCGCCAGCAGCAGCACAGTCTACAATGAGCAGTTCTTC.

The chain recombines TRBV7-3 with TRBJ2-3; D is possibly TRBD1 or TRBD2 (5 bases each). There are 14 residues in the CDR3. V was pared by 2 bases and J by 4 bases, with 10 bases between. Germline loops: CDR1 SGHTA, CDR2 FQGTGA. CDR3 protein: CASSLGGASDTQYF. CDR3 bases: TGTGCCAGCAGCTTAGGGGGTGCGTCAGATACGCAGTATTTT.

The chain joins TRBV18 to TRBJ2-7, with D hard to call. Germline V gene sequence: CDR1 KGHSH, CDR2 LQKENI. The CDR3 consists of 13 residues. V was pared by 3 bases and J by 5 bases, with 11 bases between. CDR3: CASSPPIGHEQYF. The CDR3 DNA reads TGTGCCAGCTCACCCCCCATTGGCCACGAGCAGTACTTC. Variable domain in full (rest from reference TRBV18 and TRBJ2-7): NAGVMQNPRHLVRRRGQEARLRCSPMKGHSHVYWYRQLPEEGLKFMVYLQKENIIDESGMPKERFSAEFPKEGPSILRIQQVVRGDSAAYFCASSPPIGHEQYFGPGTRLTVT.